The present T cell receptor (beta chain) was sequenced within a study of blood T cell repertoires in COVID-19. Study overall: The United States, Italy and Spain supplied acute and convalescent COVID-19 samples. The cDNA or gDNA used as material had been derived from T cells, B-cell-depleted T cells, or PBMCs.

Only in-frame clones appear in the TCRdb table, and some are missing; sequencing was by immunoSEQ multiplex PCR. Seen here are 150,000 to 200,000 clones, about 88% observed once, and the top ten hold under 3%. With 2 bases clipped from V and 0 bases from J, the junction kept 5 bases outside the gene matches. The germline CDR1 and CDR2 sequences are GTSNPN and SVGIG (reference sequence). The CDR3 has 15 residues. This rearrangement joins TRBV30 to TRBJ1-1; 8 bases are shared with TRBD1. The sequence was obtained from a woman aged 25-40 years with active or convalescent COVID-19. The material sequenced was peripheral blood. The CDR3 loop reads CAWSKRDRLNTEAFF. As DNA, the CDR3 is TGTGCCTGGAGTAAAAGGGACAGGCTGAACACTGAAGCTTTCTTT.